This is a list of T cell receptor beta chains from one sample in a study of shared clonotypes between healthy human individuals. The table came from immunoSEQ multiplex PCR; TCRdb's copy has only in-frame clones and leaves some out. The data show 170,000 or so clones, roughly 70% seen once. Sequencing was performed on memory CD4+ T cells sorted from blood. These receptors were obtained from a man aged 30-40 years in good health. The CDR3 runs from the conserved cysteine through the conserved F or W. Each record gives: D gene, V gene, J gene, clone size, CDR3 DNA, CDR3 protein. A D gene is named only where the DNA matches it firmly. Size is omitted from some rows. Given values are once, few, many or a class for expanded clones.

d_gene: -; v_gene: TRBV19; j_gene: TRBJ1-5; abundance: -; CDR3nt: TGTGCCAGTAGCGTTGGCCGGGGGCGCCAGCATTTT; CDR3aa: CASSVGRGRQHF
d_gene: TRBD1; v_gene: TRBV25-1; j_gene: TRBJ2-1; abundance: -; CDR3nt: TGTGCCAGCAGTGAATTTGGGACAGGGTTCAATGAGCAGTTCTTC; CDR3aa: CASSEFGTGFNEQFF
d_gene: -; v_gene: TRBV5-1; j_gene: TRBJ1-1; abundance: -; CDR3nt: TGCGCCAGCAGCGGGGTTGGATCGACTGAAGCTTTCTTT; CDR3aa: CASSGVGSTEAFF
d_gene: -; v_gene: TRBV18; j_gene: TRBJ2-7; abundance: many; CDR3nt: TGTGCCAGCTCACCCCAGGGTAATTCGGCCTACGAGCAGTACTTC; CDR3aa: CASSPQGNSAYEQYF
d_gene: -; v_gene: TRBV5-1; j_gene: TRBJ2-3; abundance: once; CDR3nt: TGCGCCAGCAGCTTGGTCAGTGGCGAAGGCACAGATACGCAGTATTTT; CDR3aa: CASSLVSGEGTDTQYF
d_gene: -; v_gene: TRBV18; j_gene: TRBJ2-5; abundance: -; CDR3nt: TGTGCCAGCTCACCACCGTCGGTAGTCGGGGAGACCCAGTACTTC; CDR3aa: CASSPPSVVGETQYF
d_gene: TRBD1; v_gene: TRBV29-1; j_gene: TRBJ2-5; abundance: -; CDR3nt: TGCAGTGTTTTGAGGGGGCGTCAAGAGACCCAGTACTTC; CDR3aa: CSVLRGRQETQYF
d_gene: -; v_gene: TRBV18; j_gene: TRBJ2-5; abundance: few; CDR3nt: TGTGCCAGCTGTCAGTCTCCGCAAGAGACCCAGTACTTC; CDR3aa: CASCQSPQETQYF
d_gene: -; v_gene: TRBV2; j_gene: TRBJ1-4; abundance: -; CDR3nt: TGTGCCAGTTCGATCATGTCAACTAATGAAAAACTGTTTTTT; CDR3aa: CASSIMSTNEKLFF
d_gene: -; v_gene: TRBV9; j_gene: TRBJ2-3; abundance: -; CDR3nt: TGTGCCAGCAGCGTTAACGTGGGCGACACAGATACGCAGTATTTT; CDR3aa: CASSVNVGDTDTQYF
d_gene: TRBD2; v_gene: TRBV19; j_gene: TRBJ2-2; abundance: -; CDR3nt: TGTGCCAGTACTCGACTAGCGGGAGACACCGGGGAGCTGTTTTTT; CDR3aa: CASTRLAGDTGELFF
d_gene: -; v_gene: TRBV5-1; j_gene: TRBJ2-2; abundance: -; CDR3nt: TGCGCCAGCTACGAGAGTGGGGCGAACACCGGGGAGCTGTTTTTT; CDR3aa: CASYESGANTGELFF
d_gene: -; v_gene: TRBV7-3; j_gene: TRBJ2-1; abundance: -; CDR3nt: TGTGCCAGCAGCAAGGACGGCAGCAATGAGCAGTTCTTC; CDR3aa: CASSKDGSNEQFF
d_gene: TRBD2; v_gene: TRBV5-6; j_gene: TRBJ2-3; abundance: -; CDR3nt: TGTGCCAGCAGTTCTGATCCGGGACTAGCGGGAGTTTATACGCAGTATTTT; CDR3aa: CASSSDPGLAGVYTQYF
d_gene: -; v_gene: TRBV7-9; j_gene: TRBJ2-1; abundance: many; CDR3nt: TGTGCCAGCAGCCTAGACAGTGAGCAGTTCTTC; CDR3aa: CASSLDSEQFF
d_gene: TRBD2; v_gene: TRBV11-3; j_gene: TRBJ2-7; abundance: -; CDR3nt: TGTGCCAGCAGCTTAATGGGGGAGGGCGAGCAGTACTTC; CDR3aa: CASSLMGEGEQYF
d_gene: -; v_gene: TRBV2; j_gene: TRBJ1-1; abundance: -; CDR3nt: TGTGCCAGCAGTGAAGCGCTCAACACTGAAGCTTTCTTT; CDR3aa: CASSEALNTEAFF
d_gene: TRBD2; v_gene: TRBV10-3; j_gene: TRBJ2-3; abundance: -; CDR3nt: TGTGCCATCAAAGGGACTAGCGCTAGCACAGATACGCAGTATTTT; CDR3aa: CAIKGTSASTDTQYF
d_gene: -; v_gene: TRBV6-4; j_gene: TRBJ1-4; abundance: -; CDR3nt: TGTGCCAGCAGTCCCGTCGTTGTTCGAAGGAAGGGACTGTTTTTT; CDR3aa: CASSPVVVRRKGLFF
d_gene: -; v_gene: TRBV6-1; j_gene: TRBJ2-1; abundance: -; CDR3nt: TGTGCCAGCAGTGAAGTTGGAGGGACCACCTACAATGAGCAGTTCTTC; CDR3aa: CASSEVGGTTYNEQFF
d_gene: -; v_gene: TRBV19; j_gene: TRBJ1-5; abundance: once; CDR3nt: TGTGCCAGTAAATGGGGGGCTAGCAATCAGCCCCAGCATTTT; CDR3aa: CASKWGASNQPQHF
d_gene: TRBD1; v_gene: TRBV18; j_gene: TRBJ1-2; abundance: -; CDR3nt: TGTGCCAGCTCTAATCAACAGGGGGAGGACGGCTACACCTTC; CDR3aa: CASSNQQGEDGYTF
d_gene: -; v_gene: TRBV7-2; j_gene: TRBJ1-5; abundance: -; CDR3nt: TGTGCCAGCAGCTTAGAGGGAGGTAATCAGCCCCAGCATTTT; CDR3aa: CASSLEGGNQPQHF
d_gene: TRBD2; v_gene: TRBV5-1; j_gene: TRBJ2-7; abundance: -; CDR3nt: TGCGCCAGCAGCACTCTAGGGACTAGCGGGATGTACGAGCAGTACTTC; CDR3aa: CASSTLGTSGMYEQYF
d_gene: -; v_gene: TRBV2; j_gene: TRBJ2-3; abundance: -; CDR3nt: TGTGCCAGCAGTGAAGAAGACGGACTACCTCAGCAGTATTTT; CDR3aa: CASSEEDGLPQQYF
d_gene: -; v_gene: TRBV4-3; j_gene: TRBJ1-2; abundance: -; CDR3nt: TGCGCCAGCAGCCAAGAAATTTCAGGAGCGGACTATGGCTACACCTTC; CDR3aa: CASSQEISGADYGYTF
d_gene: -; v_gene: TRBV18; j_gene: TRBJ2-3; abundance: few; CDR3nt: TGTGCCAGCTCACCGACTAGCACAGATACGCAGTATTTT; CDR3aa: CASSPTSTDTQYF
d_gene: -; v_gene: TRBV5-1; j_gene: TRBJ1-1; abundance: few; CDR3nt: TGCGCCAGCAGCTTGGGTGACAGGCGGGGCACTGAAGCTTTCTTT; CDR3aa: CASSLGDRRGTEAFF
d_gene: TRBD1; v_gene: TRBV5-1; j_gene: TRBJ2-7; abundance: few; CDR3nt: TGCGCCAGCAGCTTGGGAGGGACAGGGGGCGCTGAGCAGTACTTC; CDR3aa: CASSLGGTGGAEQYF
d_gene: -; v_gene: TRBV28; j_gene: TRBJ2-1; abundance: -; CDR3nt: TGTGCCAGCAGTCGGAAGGGGGGGTCGGATGAGCAGTTCTTC; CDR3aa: CASSRKGGSDEQFF
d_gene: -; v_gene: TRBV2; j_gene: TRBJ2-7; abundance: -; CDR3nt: TGTGCCAGCAGTGCACAGAACTACGAGCAGTACTTC; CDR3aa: CASSAQNYEQYF
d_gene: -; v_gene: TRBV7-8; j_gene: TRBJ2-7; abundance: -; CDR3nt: TGTGCCAGCAGCTCCCTAGGGGGGGGTCCCTACGAGCAGTACTTC; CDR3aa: CASSSLGGGPYEQYF
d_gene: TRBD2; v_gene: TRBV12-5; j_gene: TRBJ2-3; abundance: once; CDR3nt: TGTGCTAGTGGTCCAGGGACTAGCGGGAGTTTGGATACGCAGTATTTT; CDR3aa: CASGPGTSGSLDTQYF
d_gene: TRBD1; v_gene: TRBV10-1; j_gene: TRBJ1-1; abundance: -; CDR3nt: TGCGCCAGCAGTAGCGGGACAGCCAACACTGAAGCTTTCTTT; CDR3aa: CASSSGTANTEAFF
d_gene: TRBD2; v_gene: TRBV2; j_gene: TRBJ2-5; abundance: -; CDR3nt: TGTGCCAGCAGTGCGGGGACTAGCGGGAAACGGCAAGAGACCCAGTACTTC; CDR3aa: CASSAGTSGKRQETQYF